Listed here is a single T cell receptor (beta chain). Its antigen target is currently unknown. The junction departs from germline at one end; a sequencing error may be responsible. Using a constant-region primer and ProtoScript II reverse transcriptase, TCRbeta-specific cDNA was reverse-transcribed from about 460 ng total RNA. TCRbeta libraries were built with three nested multiplex PCR rounds, a slightly modified ARM-PCR procedure. Each of the first two PCR rounds ran for around 10 cycles using multiplex TRBV1-TRBV30 forward primers together with a Cbeta reverse primer. Sample barcodes and Illumina adapters were added in a final 25-cycle PCR with Deep VentR polymerase. Before sequencing, amplicons of 200-500 bp were gel-purified using a QIAquick gel extraction kit. The TCRbeta amplicons were sequenced with 250-bp paired-end reads on an Illumina HiSeq 2500. The authors processed their data as follows. Trimmomatic v0.33 was used to quality-trim the reads, and FLASH v1.2.11 was used to merge paired reads so that full CDR3 sequences could be recovered. MiGEC v1.2.1b assigned V, D and J germline segments to the rearranged TCRbeta sequences. VDJtools v1.0.0 computed clonotype statistics and Shannon-Wiener diversity indices. Except for diversity analysis, only each sample's 250 most abundant clonotypes were used in subsequent analyses to reduce sampling bias. TCRdb reran the public reads through fastp at Q25 and MiXCR, keeping productive beta chains. One record per CDR3 amino acid sequence lists the most common genes and DNA. TCRdb's processing, not the study's, gives the V and J calls here. This sample gives fewer than 400,000 distinct CDR3 sequences in total; roughly 60% of them show up just once. The ten largest clonotypes hold 17% of the sample.

This entry comes from a study of tumor-infiltrating lymphocytes in primary liver carcinoma (dated by TCRdb to the late 2010s). General notes on the study: Surgical resection was performed in China between 2015 and early 2016 on about 5 patients with histopathologically diagnosed primary liver carcinoma. Of the five patients (three men and two women, aged 30 to 69 years), four had hepatocellular carcinoma and one had combined HCC and intrahepatic cholangiocarcinoma. The tumors of the five patients were staged as T1-T3 N0M0, with maximum diameters ranging from roughly 4.2 to 10 cm. Each sample produced about 3.5 to 8 million productive TCRbeta reads, and read depth showed no significant difference between tissue types. The study combined TCRbeta repertoire sequencing, expression microarrays and whole-exome sequencing across five regions of each liver tumor, with adjacent normal tissue and blood. TCRbeta repertoire sequencing covered about 35 specimens from 5 patients: 25 tumor regions, 5 adjacent noncancerous liver tissues and 5 peripheral blood samples. Repertoires from technical replicates were highly reproducible, with mean shared-clone rates approximately 0.92 and correlation coefficients above 0.95.

Study-wide conclusions, independent of this receptor: The top 250 clones accounted for a significantly greater share of the repertoire in tumors than in blood (p = 0.039). Only the TCR beta chain was sequenced, so true repertoire diversity is likely underestimated because unpaired alpha chains were not captured. Since the samples were bulk and unsorted, there was no way to compare CD4+ and CD8+ T cell repertoires. Repertoire overlap was found to be higher between tumor regions (mean roughly 35%) than between tumor-adjacent (around 17%) or tumor-blood (about 14%) pairs, consistent with antigen-driven expansion. With just 4 or 5 patients in the study, the authors point out that the findings should be validated in a larger study.

Including the terminal cysteine and phenylalanine, the CDR3 comprises 14 residues. The entry retains the CDR3 DNA only, 42 bases that are in frame from base 1. The germline V gene sets CDR1 to MNHEY and CDR2 to SVGEGT. RNA from unsorted whole blood was extracted with TRIzol reagent, and germline DNA was obtained with the DNeasy Blood & Tissue kit. Chronic HBV infection was present in the patients, and the patients were treatment-naive at sampling. Roughly 4 milliliters of peripheral blood were collected into K2EDTA tubes before surgery. The sequencing input was peripheral blood. This sequence was found in a woman aged 25 to 39 with primary liver carcinoma and hepatitis B virus infection. The sequence is built from TRBV6-2 or TRBV6-3 and TRBJ2-1, with 8 middle bases fitting TRBD1. CDR3 reads: CGSSFPDRDGEQFF. The nucleotides read TGTGGCAGCAGTTTTCCGGACAGGGACGGTGAGCAGTTCTTC.